This record covers a single T cell receptor (beta chain). The data were taken from a study of control samples from healthy donors and cancer patients. TCRdb's copy holds only in-frame clones and misses some; the assay was immunoSEQ multiplex PCR. The table lists 120,000 or so clones, 85% to 95% of them singletons. CDR3 length equals 14 residues. V shed 0 bases and J shed 2 bases, with 6 bases lying between them. CDR1 and CDR2 from the germline V gene are SGHTS and YDEGEE. The chain links TRBV5-8 to TRBJ2-1; D may be TRBD1 (6 bases). The specimen was PBMCs. This sequence was found in a man in his fifties with head and neck cancer. CDR3 region: CASSLDRAYNEQFF. DNA of the CDR3: TGTGCCAGCAGCTTGGACAGGGCCTACAATGAGCAGTTCTTC.